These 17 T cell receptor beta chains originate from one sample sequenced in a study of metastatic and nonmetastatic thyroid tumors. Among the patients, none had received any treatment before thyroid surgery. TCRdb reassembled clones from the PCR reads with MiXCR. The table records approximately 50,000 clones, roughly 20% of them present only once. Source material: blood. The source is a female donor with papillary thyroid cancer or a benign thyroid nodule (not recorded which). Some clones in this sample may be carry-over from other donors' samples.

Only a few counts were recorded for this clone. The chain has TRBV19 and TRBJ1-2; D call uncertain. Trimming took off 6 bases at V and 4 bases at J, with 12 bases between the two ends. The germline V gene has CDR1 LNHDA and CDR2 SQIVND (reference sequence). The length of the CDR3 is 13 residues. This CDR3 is CASRESRSYGYTF. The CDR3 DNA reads TGTGCCAGTAGGGAAAGCCGTAGCTATGGCTACACCTTC.

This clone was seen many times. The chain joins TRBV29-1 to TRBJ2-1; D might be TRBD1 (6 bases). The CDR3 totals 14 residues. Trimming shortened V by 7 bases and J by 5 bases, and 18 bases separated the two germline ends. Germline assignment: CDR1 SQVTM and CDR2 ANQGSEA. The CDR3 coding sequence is TGCAGCGGCCGCAGGGGAAAGGCGAACAATGAGCAGTTCTTC. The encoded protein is CSGRRGKANNEQFF.

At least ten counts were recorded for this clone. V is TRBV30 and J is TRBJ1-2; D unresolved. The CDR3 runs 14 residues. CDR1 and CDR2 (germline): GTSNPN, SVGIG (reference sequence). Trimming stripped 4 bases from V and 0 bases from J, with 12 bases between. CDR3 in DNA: TGTGCCTGGACCCGACTGCTTCCTAACTATGGCTACACCTTC. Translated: CAWTRLLPNYGYTF. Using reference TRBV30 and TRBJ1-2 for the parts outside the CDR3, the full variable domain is SQTIHQWPATLVQPVGSPLSLECTVEGTSNPNLYWYRQAAGRGLQLLFYSVGIGQISSEVPQNLSASRPQDRQFILSSKKLLLSDSGFYLCAWTRLLPNYGYTFGSGTRLTVV.

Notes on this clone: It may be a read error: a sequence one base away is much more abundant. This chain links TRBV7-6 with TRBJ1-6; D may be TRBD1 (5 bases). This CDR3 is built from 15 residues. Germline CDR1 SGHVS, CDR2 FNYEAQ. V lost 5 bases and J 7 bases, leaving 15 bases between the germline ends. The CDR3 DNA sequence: TGTGCCAGCAGCCCAAGGTTGGGGACCAATTCACCCCTCCACTTT. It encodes CASSPRLGTNSPLHF.

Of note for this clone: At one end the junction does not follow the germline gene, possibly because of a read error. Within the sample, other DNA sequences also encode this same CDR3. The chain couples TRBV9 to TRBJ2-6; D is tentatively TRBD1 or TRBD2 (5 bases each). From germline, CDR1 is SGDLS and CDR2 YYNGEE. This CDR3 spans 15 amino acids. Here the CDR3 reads CASSPRGSGANVLTF. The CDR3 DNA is TGTGCCAGCAGCCCCAGAGGGTCTGGGGCGAACGTACTGACTTTC. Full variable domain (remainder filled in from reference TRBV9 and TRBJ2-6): DSGVTQTPKHLITATGQRVTLRCSPRSGDLSVYWYQQSLDQGLQFLIQYYNGEERAKGNILERFSAQQFPDLHSELNLSSLELGDSALYFCASSPRGSGANVLTFGAGSRLTVL.

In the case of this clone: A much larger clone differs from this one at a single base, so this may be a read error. CDR3 coding DNA: TGTGCCAGCTCACCCGGACGATCTGAAGCTTTCTTT. Its translation is CASSPGRSEAFF. This chain joins TRBV18 and TRBJ1-1; no definite D call. Germline V CDR1 and CDR2: KGHSH, LQKENI. The germline V and J ends were trimmed by 3 bases and 6 bases, with 8 bases remaining between them. The CDR3 runs 12 residues.

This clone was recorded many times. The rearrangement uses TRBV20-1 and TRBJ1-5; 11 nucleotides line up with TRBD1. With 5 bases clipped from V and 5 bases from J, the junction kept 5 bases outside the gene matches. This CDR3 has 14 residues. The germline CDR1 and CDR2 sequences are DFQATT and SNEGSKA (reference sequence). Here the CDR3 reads CSASPGQGDQPQHF. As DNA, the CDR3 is TGCAGTGCTTCTCCGGGACAGGGGGATCAGCCCCAGCATTTT.

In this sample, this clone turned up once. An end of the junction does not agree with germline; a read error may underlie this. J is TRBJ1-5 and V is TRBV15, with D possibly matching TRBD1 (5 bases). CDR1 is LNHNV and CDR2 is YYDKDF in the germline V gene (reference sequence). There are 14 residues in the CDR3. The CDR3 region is CATRRGVCNQPQHF. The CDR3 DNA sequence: TGTGCCACCAGAAGAGGGGTTTGCAATCAGCCCCAGCATTTT.

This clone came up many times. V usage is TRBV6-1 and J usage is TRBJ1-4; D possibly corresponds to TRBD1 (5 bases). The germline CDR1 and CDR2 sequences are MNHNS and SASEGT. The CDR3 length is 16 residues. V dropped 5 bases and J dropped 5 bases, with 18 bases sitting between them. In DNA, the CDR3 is TGTGCCAGCAGTCAATTACCGGGACTTATAAATGAAAAACTGTTTTTT. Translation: CASSQLPGLINEKLFF.

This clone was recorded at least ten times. The CDR3 sequence is CASSIRDQGYTF. The CDR3 coding sequence is TGTGCCAGTAGTATAAGGGACCAGGGCTACACCTTC. V and J are TRBV19 and TRBJ1-2; D is possibly TRBD1 (5 bases). Trimming left V 2 bases short and J 8 bases short, with 9 bases between. The CDR3 extends over 12 amino acids. Germline V gene data show CDR1 as LNHDA and CDR2 as SQIVND (reference sequence).

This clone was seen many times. The CDR3 here is CASRVTLTLNTQYF. CDR3 nucleotides: TGTGCCAGCAGGGTCACCCTTACCCTTAATACGCAGTATTTT. This chain joins TRBV2 and TRBJ2-3, with no clear D. The V gene's germline CDR1 is SNHLY and CDR2 FYNNEI. The CDR3 has 14 amino acids. Trimming removed 6 bases from V and 7 bases from J, with 17 bases in between.

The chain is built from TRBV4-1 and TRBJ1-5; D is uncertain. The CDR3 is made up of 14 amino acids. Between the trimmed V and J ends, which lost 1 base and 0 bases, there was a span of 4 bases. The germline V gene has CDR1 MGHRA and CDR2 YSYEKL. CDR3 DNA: TGCGCCAGCAGCCAAGGACATAGCAATCAGCCCCAGCATTTT. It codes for CASSQGHSNQPQHF.

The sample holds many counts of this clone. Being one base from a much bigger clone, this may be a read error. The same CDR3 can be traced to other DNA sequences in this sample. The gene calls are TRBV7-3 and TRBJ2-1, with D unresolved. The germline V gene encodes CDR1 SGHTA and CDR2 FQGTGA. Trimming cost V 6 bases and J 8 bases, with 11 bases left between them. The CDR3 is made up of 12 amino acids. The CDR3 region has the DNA TGTGCCAGCAGTTTGTTAGGAGATGAGCAGTTCTTC. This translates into CASSLLGDEQFF.

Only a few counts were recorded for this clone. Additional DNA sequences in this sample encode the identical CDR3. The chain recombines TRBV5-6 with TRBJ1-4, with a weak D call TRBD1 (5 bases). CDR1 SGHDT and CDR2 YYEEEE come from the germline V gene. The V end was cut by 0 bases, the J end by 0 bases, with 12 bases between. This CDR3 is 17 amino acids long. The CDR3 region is CASSLVGEAATNEKLFF. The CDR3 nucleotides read TGTGCCAGCAGCTTGGTAGGGGAAGCCGCAACTAATGAAAAACTGTTTTTT.

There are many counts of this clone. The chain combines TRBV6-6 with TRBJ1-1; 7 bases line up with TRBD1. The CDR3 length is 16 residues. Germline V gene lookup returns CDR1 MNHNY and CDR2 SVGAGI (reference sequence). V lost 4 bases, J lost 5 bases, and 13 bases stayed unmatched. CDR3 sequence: CASSFSGQDARTEAFF. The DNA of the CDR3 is TGTGCCAGCAGTTTTAGTGGACAGGATGCGAGGACTGAAGCTTTCTTT.

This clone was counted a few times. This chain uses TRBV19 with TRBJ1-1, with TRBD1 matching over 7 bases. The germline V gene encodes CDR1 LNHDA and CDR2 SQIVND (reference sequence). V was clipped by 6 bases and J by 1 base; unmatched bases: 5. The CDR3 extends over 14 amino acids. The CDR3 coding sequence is TGTGCCAGTAGGAACAGGGGCGCGAACACTGAAGCTTTCTTT. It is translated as CASRNRGANTEAFF.

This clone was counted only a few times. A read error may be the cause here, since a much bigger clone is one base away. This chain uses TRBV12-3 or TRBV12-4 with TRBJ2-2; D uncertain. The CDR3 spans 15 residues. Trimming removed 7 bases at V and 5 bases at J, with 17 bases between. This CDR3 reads CASIFEPFGTGELFF. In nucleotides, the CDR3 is TGTGCCAGCATTTTTGAACCATTCGGGACCGGGGAGCTGTTTTTT.